Sequencing of this T cell receptor beta chain was carried out in a study of OX40 agonist ivuxolimab in advanced cancers. Clones were sequenced by immunoSEQ multiplex PCR, and TCRdb holds only the in-frame ones, with some missing. Of about 46,000 clones listed, 75% to 95% were seen once; the top ten hold 4.9%. The V gene end was trimmed by 4 bases and the J gene end by 6 bases; junction bases not matched to a gene: 14. From germline, CDR1 is MGHRA and CDR2 YSYEKL. The CDR3 has 18 amino acids. The gene calls are TRBV4-1 and TRBJ2-2; TRBD1 matches 10 bases. This sequence originates from an adult with an advanced solid tumor such as melanoma, head and neck, liver or kidney cancer. The sample here was CD4+ or CD8+ T cells sorted from blood, taken in a trial of the OX40 agonist ivuxolimab. The CDR3 here is CASSRLGVGTGEAGELFF. The DNA for the CDR3 is TGCGCCAGCAGCCGCCTGGGGGTTGGGACAGGGGAGGCCGGGGAGCTGTTTTTT.